These T cell receptor beta chains were read from a single sample in a study of cytomegalovirus exposure and HLA in healthy donors. Clones were read by immunoSEQ multiplex PCR, and TCRdb kept only the in-frame ones, dropping some. The table records 160,000 or so clones, around 72% of them present only once. The specimen sequenced was PBMCs. Receptors were obtained from a middle-aged woman in good health and CMV-seropositive. CDR3s include the opening cysteine and the closing phenylalanine or tryptophan. D genes are given only for firm matches. Some rows mark clone size as missing; the rest say once, few, many or name a class of expanded clone.

d_gene | j_gene | abundance | v_gene | len | CDR3aa | CDR3nt
NA | TRBJ1-2 | NA | TRBV15 | 13 | CATSRALNYGYTF | TGTGCCACCAGCAGAGCACTGAACTATGGCTACACCTTC
TRBD2 | TRBJ2-1 | NA | TRBV6-6 | 14 | CASSNSGGRNEQFF | TGTGCCAGCTCCAACTCGGGGGGTCGGAATGAGCAGTTCTTC
TRBD1 | TRBJ2-7 | NA | TRBV9 | 16 | CASSSNRDRGLYEQYF | TGTGCCAGCAGCTCTAACCGGGACAGGGGCCTCTACGAGCAGTACTTC
NA | TRBJ1-5 | NA | TRBV10-2 | 15 | CASSSRDWSNQPQHF | TGCGCCAGCAGTTCCAGGGATTGGAGCAATCAGCCCCAGCATTTT
TRBD1 | TRBJ2-1 | NA | TRBV27 | 15 | CASSADRGAYNEQFF | TGTGCCAGCAGTGCGGACAGGGGGGCCTACAATGAGCAGTTCTTC
TRBD2 | TRBJ2-7 | NA | TRBV5-1 | 17 | CASSFGLAGGVSYEQYF | TGCGCCAGCAGCTTCGGACTAGCGGGGGGGGTCTCCTACGAGCAGTACTTC
TRBD1 | TRBJ1-6 | few | TRBV2 | 12 | CASKTGNSPLHF | TGTGCCAGCAAGACAGGGAATTCACCCCTCCACTTT
TRBD1 | TRBJ2-7 | NA | TRBV30 | 13 | CAWARDRGNEQYF | TGTGCCTGGGCCAGGGACAGGGGGAACGAGCAGTACTTC
NA | TRBJ1-3 | few | TRBV7-2 | 14 | CASSLVSGGNTIYF | TGTGCCAGCAGCTTAGTATCCGGGGGAAACACCATATATTTT
TRBD1 | TRBJ2-7 | NA | TRBV27 | 12 | CASRDRTYEQYF | TGTGCCAGCCGGGACAGGACCTACGAGCAGTACTTC
NA | TRBJ1-6 | NA | TRBV7-7 | 17 | CASSLGDWPNGNSPLHF | TGTGCTAGCAGCTTAGGAGATTGGCCCAACGGGAATTCACCCCTCCACTTT
TRBD1 | TRBJ2-7 | few | TRBV6-6 | 12 | CAGGTGIYEQYF | TGTGCCGGGGGGACAGGGATCTACGAGCAGTACTTC
NA | TRBJ2-3 | NA | TRBV7-3 | 15 | CASSPSGLSTDTQYF | TGTGCCAGCAGCCCGAGCGGACTTAGCACAGATACGCAGTATTTT
NA | TRBJ1-1 | NA | TRBV7-6 | 13 | CASSRNGGTEAFF | TGTGCCAGCAGCCGCAATGGCGGGACTGAAGCTTTCTTT
TRBD2 | TRBJ2-1 | NA | TRBV5-4 | 15 | CASAGGGGQYNEQFF | TGTGCCAGCGCGGGCGGCGGGGGGCAATACAATGAGCAGTTCTTC
TRBD2 | TRBJ2-3 | NA | TRBV28 | 17 | CASISPVAGGGTDTQYF | TGTGCCAGCATCTCCCCCGTAGCGGGGGGTGGCACAGATACGCAGTATTTT